This record looks at one T cell receptor beta chain sequence and its context. Its specificity is not known. The germline V and J ends were trimmed by 5 bases and 2 bases, with 13 bases remaining between them. Germline CDR1 and CDR2: SNHLY and FYNNEI. The CDR3 has 14 residues. The entry originates in a study of graft-versus-host responses after intestinal transplantation. The overall study: Isolated intestinal, liver-intestinal, or multivisceral transplants were what recipients had. Following induction with anti-thymocyte globulin, all recipients were given tacrolimus and steroids for two to three years.

Overall study results and limits: Ileal or blood samples showed some GvH clones first, and such clones were also found in recipient marrow. Within allografts, high graft-versus-host to host-versus-graft clonal ratios were seen among patients with graft-donor T cell macrochimerism.

Sequenced by immunoSEQ multiplex PCR; TCRdb stores in-frame clones only, minus some. The top ten clones hold approximately 1.2% of a sample with more than 95,000 clones, under 95% of them seen once. The specimen comprised unstimulated CD8+ T cells sorted from spleen or lymph node cells, sampled before intestinal transplant. The sequence came from a human donor who received an intestinal transplant. This chain uses TRBV2 with TRBJ2-7, with TRBD1 as a possible D gene (6 bases). The CDR3 sequence: CASSSGRDTYEQYF. The CDR3 nucleotides are TGTGCCAGCAGTTCGGGACGGGACACCTACGAGCAGTACTTC.